The 21 T cell receptor beta chains given below trace back to one sample, sequenced in a study of blood T cell repertoires in COVID-19. Only in-frame clones appear in the TCRdb table, and some are missing; sequencing was by immunoSEQ multiplex PCR. The sample lists 150,000 or so clones; around four fifths were seen once. Material: peripheral blood. Receptors were obtained from a woman aged 55-69 years with acute or convalescent COVID-19.

The chain joins TRBV4-2 to TRBJ1-1; 7 nucleotides match TRBD1. The CDR3 is 14 residues long. Germline V CDR1 and CDR2: LGHNA, YNFKEQ. J gave up 1 base and V 4 bases, and 3 bases lay outside the gene matches. The CDR3 reads CASSPDRANTEAFF. CDR3 in DNA: TGTGCCAGCAGCCCTGACAGGGCGAACACTGAAGCTTTCTTT.

Remarks on this clone: In the same sample, other DNA sequences code for this CDR3. This chain connects TRBV27 to TRBJ1-1; TRBD1 is a possible D gene (6 bases). The V and J ends lost 6 bases and 0 bases respectively, with 11 bases between them. This CDR3 has 14 residues. Per the germline V gene, CDR1 is MNHEY and CDR2 is SMNVEV (reference sequence). Here the CDR3 DNA reads TGTGCCAGCAGCCTACAGGGACTGAACACTGAAGCTTTCTTT. Translation gives CASSLQGLNTEAFF.

The V gene is TRBV7-2, the J gene TRBJ1-3, with D unresolved. The V and J ends lost 0 bases and 0 bases respectively, with 12 bases between them. Germline V gene lookup returns CDR1 SGHTA and CDR2 FQGNSA. This CDR3 comprises 17 residues. CDR3 DNA sequence: TGTGCCAGCAGCTTAGCGCGTCCCACCCACTCTGGAAACACCATATATTTT. It encodes CASSLARPTHSGNTIYF.

In this sample, this clone turned up once. The chain is built from TRBV28 and TRBJ2-7; D might be TRBD1 (6 bases). This CDR3 is built from 13 residues. Germline V gives CDR1 MDHEN, CDR2 SYDVKM. V dropped 6 bases and J dropped 1 base, with 10 bases sitting between them. CDR3 coding DNA: TGTGCCAGCAGCCCTAGGGGGTCCTACGAGCAGTACTTC. Amino acids: CASSPRGSYEQYF.

This clone showed up just once. The chain links TRBV2 to TRBJ2-5; D is ambiguous. Trimming removed 8 bases from V and 2 bases from J, with 15 bases in between. The germline V gene has CDR1 SNHLY and CDR2 FYNNEI. This CDR3 spans 14 amino acids. Here the CDR3 reads CASSPRSNQETQYF. The CDR3 region has the DNA TGTGCCAGCTCCCCTCGGAGCAATCAAGAGACCCAGTACTTC.

The chain combines TRBV9 with TRBJ2-7; 7 nucleotides line up with TRBD1. The CDR3 loop spans 14 amino acids. After removal of 0 bases from V and 2 bases from J, the junction contained 2 bases not matched to a gene. The germline CDR1 and CDR2 sequences are SGDLS and YYNGEE. CDR3 nucleotide sequence: TGTGCCAGCAGCGTAGAGACAGGGACCTACGAGCAGTACTTC. Amino acid sequence: CASSVETGTYEQYF.

The chain joins TRBV19 to TRBJ2-7; 7 positions match TRBD1. This CDR3 is built from 15 residues. Germline V gene lookup returns CDR1 LNHDA and CDR2 SQIVND (reference sequence). After removal of 3 bases from V and 5 bases from J, the junction contained 10 bases not matched to a gene. Here the CDR3 reads CASSIPTGRRNEQYF. The CDR3 coding sequence is TGTGCCAGTAGTATCCCGACAGGGCGGAGGAACGAGCAGTACTTC.

This clone came up once. The chain has TRBV6-4 and TRBJ2-1; 7 bases are a match to TRBD1. This CDR3 region has 16 residues. Per the germline V gene, CDR1 is MRHNA and CDR2 is SNTAGT. With 6 bases clipped from V and 4 bases from J, the junction kept 12 bases outside the gene matches. CDR3 residues: CASSEMGTDLYNEQFF. The DNA for the CDR3 is TGTGCCAGCAGCGAAATGGGGACAGATCTTTACAATGAGCAGTTCTTC.

A few counts support this clone. V gene TRBV30 combines with J gene TRBJ2-3; perhaps TRBD2 as D (5 bases). Trimming took 3 bases from V and 5 from J, leaving 12 bases between them. This CDR3 has 13 amino acids. Germline CDR1 GTSNPN, CDR2 SVGIG (reference sequence). In DNA, the CDR3 is TGTGCCTGGAGCGGGATCGTGGTAGATACGCAGTATTTT. As protein: CAWSGIVVDTQYF.

This sequence joins TRBV5-6 and TRBJ2-1; 7 bases fit TRBD2. Trimming cost V 2 bases and J 6 bases; bases outside gene matches: 11. The CDR3 runs to 16 residues. CDR1 is SGHDT, CDR2 YYEEEE, per germline. CDR3 amino acids: CASSFLAVVAGNEQFF. In DNA, the CDR3 is TGTGCCAGCAGCTTTCTCGCGGTGGTAGCGGGCAATGAGCAGTTCTTC.

This clone has a count of ten or more. The J gene is TRBJ1-1, the V gene TRBV7-9; D possibly corresponds to TRBD1 (6 bases). This CDR3 is built from 16 residues. CDR1 is SEHNR, CDR2 FQNEAQ, per germline (reference sequence). Trimming cost V 0 bases and J 4 bases, with 15 bases left between them. The CDR3 DNA sequence: TGTGCCAGCAGCTTAGCGGCAGGGGCGAAAGGCACTGAAGCTTTCTTT. Translating it yields CASSLAAGAKGTEAFF.

The chain carries TRBV5-4 and TRBJ1-2; D not certain. This CDR3 region has 12 residues. V was clipped by 0 bases and J by 7 bases, with 7 bases between them. From germline, CDR1 is SGHNT and CDR2 YYREEE (reference sequence). CDR3 DNA: TGTGCCAGCAGCTTGGGGGGAGGTGGCTACACCTTC. Translating it yields CASSLGGGGYTF. The whole variable domain, filled in from reference TRBV5-4 and TRBJ1-2, reads ETGVTQSPTHLIKTRGQQVTLRCSSQSGHNTVSWYQQALGQGPQFIFQYYREEENGRGNFPPRFSGLQFPNYSSELNVNALELDDSALYLCASSLGGGGYTFGSGTRLTVV.

The chain links TRBV4-1 to TRBJ2-1; 10 bases map to TRBD2. Germline lookup yields CDR1 MGHRA and CDR2 YSYEKL. This CDR3 is 16 amino acids long. After removal of 0 bases from V and 6 bases from J, the junction contained 5 bases not matched to a gene. The CDR3: CASSQESGGALNEQFF. As DNA, the CDR3 is TGCGCCAGCAGCCAAGAAAGCGGGGGGGCCCTCAATGAGCAGTTCTTC.

The chain has TRBV5-1 and TRBJ2-6; no definite D call. Trimming cost V 1 base and J 0 bases, with 5 bases left between them. In germline, CDR1 is SGHRS, CDR2 YFSETQ. The CDR3 sequence is 15 residues long. The CDR3 here is CASSLPNSGANVLTF. The CDR3 nucleotides read TGCGCCAGCAGCTTGCCTAACTCTGGGGCCAACGTCCTGACTTTC. Based on the CDR3 plus reference TRBV5-1 and TRBJ2-6, the full variable domain is KAGVTQTPRYLIKTRGQQVTLSCSPISGHRSVSWYQQTPGQGLQFLFEYFSETQRNKGNFPGRFSGRQFSNSRSEMNVSTLELGDSALYLCASSLPNSGANVLTFGAGSRLTVL.

In this sample, this clone turned up once. The chain recombines TRBV29-1 with TRBJ1-2, with D possibly TRBD1 on 5 matching bases. The CDR3 contains 12 residues. V was cut by 4 bases and J by 6 bases, with 12 bases left in between. Germline V gives CDR1 SQVTM, CDR2 ANQGSEA. This CDR3 is CSVVGQGNGYTF. Here the CDR3 DNA reads TGCAGCGTTGTGGGGCAGGGAAATGGCTACACCTTC.

The chain recombines TRBV18 with TRBJ2-7; 7 bases line up with TRBD1. Germline V gene lookup returns CDR1 KGHSH and CDR2 LQKENI. The CDR3 sequence is 14 residues long. The V gene end was trimmed by 3 bases and the J gene end by 5 bases; junction bases not matched to a gene: 7. CDR3 amino acids: CASSPRQGSDEQYF. The DNA of the CDR3 is TGTGCCAGCTCACCCCGACAGGGCAGCGACGAGCAGTACTTC. The whole variable domain, filled in from reference TRBV18 and TRBJ2-7, reads NAGVMQNPRHLVRRRGQEARLRCSPMKGHSHVYWYRQLPEEGLKFMVYLQKENIIDESGMPKERFSAEFPKEGPSILRIQQVVRGDSAAYFCASSPRQGSDEQYFGPGTRLTVT.

The rearrangement links TRBV5-1 to TRBJ1-2, with D unresolved. Deletions cut 1 base from V and 7 bases from J, with 11 bases between. The CDR3 runs to 13 residues. Germline V gene sequence: CDR1 SGHRS, CDR2 YFSETQ. CDR3 bases: TGCGCCAGCAGCTTGACAGCCTCCCGTGGCTACACCTTC. This sequence encodes CASSLTASRGYTF.

The chain carries TRBV4-1 and TRBJ2-3; the D gene is possibly TRBD1 (5 bases). V lost 4 bases, J lost 9 bases, and 14 bases lay in between. Per the germline V gene, CDR1 is MGHRA and CDR2 is YSYEKL. The CDR3 contains 13 residues. The CDR3 DNA sequence: TGCGCCAGCAGCCTGTCCTCGCAGGGCACGCAGTATTTT. It translates to CASSLSSQGTQYF.

The V and J genes are TRBV7-9 and TRBJ1-1; D is possibly TRBD1 (6 bases). Deletions cut 1 base from V and 4 bases from J, with 13 bases between. In germline, CDR1 is SEHNR, CDR2 FQNEAQ (reference sequence). The CDR3 consists of 15 residues. The CDR3 reads CASSLGQGRPTEAFF. The CDR3 DNA reads as TGTGCCAGCAGCTTAGGCCAGGGGCGGCCCACTGAAGCTTTCTTT.

The chain is built from TRBV7-9 and TRBJ2-7; 7 bases match TRBD1. Germline trimming cut 0 bases from V and 6 bases from J; bases unmatched to any gene: 11. Germline loops: CDR1 SEHNR, CDR2 FQNEAQ (reference sequence). The CDR3 runs 16 residues. The CDR3 region is CASSLARTGPQGEQYF. CDR3 nucleotide sequence: TGTGCCAGCAGCTTAGCGAGGACAGGCCCTCAGGGCGAGCAGTACTTC.

The chain links TRBV7-2 to TRBJ1-3; D call uncertain. Germline V gene data show CDR1 as SGHTA and CDR2 as FQGNSA. This CDR3 spans 13 amino acids. The V end was cut by 1 base, the J end by 10 bases, with 11 bases between. Here the CDR3 DNA reads TGTGCCAGCAGCTTAGGGGAGGGTAGAACCATATATTTT. Translated, it gives CASSLGEGRTIYF. Supplemented by reference TRBV7-2 and TRBJ1-3, the full variable domain reads GAGVSQSPSNKVTEKGKDVELRCDPISGHTALYWYRQSLGQGLEFLIYFQGNSAPDKSGLPSDRFSAERTGGSVSTLTIQRTQQEDSAVYLCASSLGEGRTIYFGEGSWLTVV.